The next 14 T cell receptor beta chains were all read from a single sample in a study of shared clonotypes between healthy human individuals. The data were produced by immunoSEQ multiplex PCR, yet TCRdb's version contains in-frame clones alone and is incomplete. The data contain over 850,000 clones, 70% to 80% of them singletons. Sequencing was done on a sample of memory CD4+ T cells from PBMCs. Subset denoted: CD45RA-negative fraction. The receptors stem from a young man in good health. Some clones in this sample may be carry-over from other donors' samples.

The CDR3 nucleotides are TGTGCCTGGAGAGTAGGGTTTGGGTACGAGCAGTACTTC. It codes for CAWRVGFGYEQYF. The chain has TRBV30 and TRBJ2-7; D not resolved. The V gene's germline CDR1 is GTSNPN and CDR2 SVGIG (reference sequence). The CDR3 is made up of 13 amino acids. Trimming left V 3 bases short and J 4 bases short, with 13 bases between.

This rearrangement joins TRBV14 to TRBJ2-1; 9 positions match TRBD2. From germline, CDR1 is SGHDN and CDR2 FVKESK. This CDR3 is 17 amino acids long. The J segment lost 9 bases and the V segment lost 0 bases, leaving 12 bases of the junction unmatched. This CDR3 is CASSQDGASGTAGEQFF. CDR3 bases: TGTGCCAGCAGCCAAGATGGAGCTAGCGGGACCGCGGGTGAGCAGTTCTTC.

A remark on this clone: This sample also contains other DNA sequences that code for the same CDR3. V and J are TRBV5-1 and TRBJ1-4; D is possibly TRBD1 (6 bases). CDR1 is SGHRS, CDR2 YFSETQ, per germline. Trimming left V 0 bases short and J 5 bases short, with 11 bases between. The CDR3 spans 15 residues. The CDR3 region has the DNA TGCGCCAGCAGCTTGGAGCGGGGGGCGAATGAAAAACTGTTTTTT. This sequence encodes CASSLERGANEKLFF.

Here the CDR3 reads CASRASGVGGQFF. CDR3 DNA: TGTGCCAGCAGGGCTAGCGGCGTCGGTGGGCAGTTCTTC. V gene TRBV6-6 combines with J gene TRBJ2-1, with 7 bases identical to TRBD2. CDR3 length: 13 amino acids. V dropped 6 bases and J dropped 12; count of bases not matched to a gene: 11. The germline V gene encodes CDR1 MNHNY and CDR2 SVGAGI (reference sequence).

In this sample, this clone turned up once. The chain employs TRBV27 and TRBJ2-1; 8 bases agree with TRBD2. CDR1 is MNHEY and CDR2 is SMNVEV in the germline V gene (reference sequence). V shed 3 bases, J shed 2 bases, and the junction held 3 bases outside the gene matches. This CDR3 contains 15 residues. The CDR3 is CASSFAGGTYNEQFF. The CDR3 nucleotides are TGTGCCAGCAGTTTTGCGGGAGGTACCTACAATGAGCAGTTCTTC.

This clone was detected a few times. The chain links TRBV7-3 to TRBJ2-1; D uncertain. The germline V gene has CDR1 SGHTA and CDR2 FQGTGA. The CDR3 is made up of 15 amino acids. Trimming took 6 bases from V and 8 from J, leaving 20 bases between them. The CDR3 here is CASSQARGGVDEQFF. The DNA for the CDR3 is TGTGCCAGCAGTCAAGCCCGAGGTGGGGTCGATGAGCAGTTCTTC. The full variable domain, in which reference TRBV7-3 and TRBJ2-1 provide the parts outside the CDR3, is GAGVSQTPSNKVTEKGKYVELRCDPISGHTALYWYRQSLGQGPEFLIYFQGTGAADDSGLPNDRFFAVRPEGSVSTLKIQRTERGDSAVYLCASSQARGGVDEQFFGPGTRLTVL.

Notes on this clone: Other DNA sequences in the same sample also yield this CDR3. The chain recombines TRBV28 with TRBJ1-5; a possible D gene is TRBD1 (5 bases). The germline CDR1 and CDR2 sequences are MDHEN and SYDVKM. The V end lost 5 bases, the J end lost 7 bases, and 6 bases lay between the germline ends. This CDR3 has 11 amino acids. The CDR3 DNA reads TGTGCCAGCAGTAACAGGCAGCCCCAGCATTTT. This sequence encodes CASSNRQPQHF.

CDR3 coding DNA: TGCGCCAGCTTGGACCGCCCTAGCACAGATACGCAGTATTTT. Its protein product is CASLDRPSTDTQYF. The gene calls are TRBV5-1 and TRBJ2-3; D uncertain. CDR3 length equals 14 residues. Germline CDR1 and CDR2: SGHRS and YFSETQ. V was pared by 7 bases and J by 0 bases, with 12 bases between.

For this clone: The sample carries other DNA sequences with the same CDR3. The rearrangement uses TRBV4-1 and TRBJ1-5; TRBD1 matches 9 bases. CDR1 and CDR2 (germline): MGHRA, YSYEKL. V lost 1 base and J lost 1; bases outside the gene matches: 2. The CDR3 covers 16 residues. In DNA form, the CDR3 reads TGCGCCAGCAGCCAAGGGACAGGGGTAAGCAATCAGCCCCAGCATTTT. As protein: CASSQGTGVSNQPQHF.

This chain joins TRBV6-1 and TRBJ1-2; 10 bases line up with TRBD1. Germline CDR1 reads MNHNS; CDR2 reads SASEGT. The CDR3 covers 14 residues. V lost 5 bases and J lost 4; bases outside the gene matches: 4. DNA of the CDR3: TGTGCCAGCAGTCAGGGACAGGGGTTCTATGGCTACACCTTC. It is translated as CASSQGQGFYGYTF.

Comment on this clone: Different DNA sequences within this sample yield the same CDR3. This chain connects TRBV6-5 to TRBJ2-1, with D perhaps matching TRBD2 (5 bases). CDR1 MNHEY and CDR2 SVGAGI come from the germline V gene. V dropped 0 bases and J dropped 1 base, with 7 bases sitting between them. The CDR3 extends over 15 amino acids. CDR3 coding DNA: TGTGCCAGCAGTTACTCGCCGGGGTCCTACAATGAGCAGTTCTTC. It encodes CASSYSPGSYNEQFF.

This clone was counted only a few times. V gene TRBV6-6 combines with J gene TRBJ2-5, with 8 nucleotides matching TRBD2. The CDR3 totals 16 residues. J lost 4 bases, V lost 0 bases, and 7 bases had no gene match. Germline loops: CDR1 MNHNY, CDR2 SVGAGI (reference sequence). In nucleotides, the CDR3 is TGTGCCAGCAGTTACTCGGCCTGGCTAGCGGGAGAGACCCAGTACTTC. Protein product: CASSYSAWLAGETQYF.

The chain couples TRBV2 to TRBJ1-2; 9 bases line up with TRBD1. The CDR3 sequence is 13 residues long. V lost 7 bases to trimming and J lost 8 bases; unmatched junction nucleotides: 8. Germline assignment: CDR1 SNHLY and CDR2 FYNNEI. CDR3 DNA sequence: TGTGCCAGCAAACCGGGGGACAGGGCCGGCTACACCTTC. Encoded protein: CASKPGDRAGYTF.

The rearrangement joins TRBV4-2 to TRBJ1-4; D is ambiguous. This CDR3 spans 16 amino acids. In germline, CDR1 is LGHNA, CDR2 YNFKEQ. Trimming shortened V by 2 bases and J by 10 bases, and 20 bases separated the two germline ends. Here the CDR3 DNA reads TGTGCCAGCAGCCAATCTACCGGGCCCCCCTTTGGAAAACTGTTTTTT. Its protein is CASSQSTGPPFGKLFF.